The present TCR beta chain was sequenced within a study of identical twins. Using its own MiXCR run on the 5' RACE reads, TCRdb lists one record per CDR3 protein. The sample lists over 600,000 distinct CDR3 sequences; 21% were seen once. About this clonotype itself: This may stem from a read error, because a much larger clone lies one nucleotide away.

Germline lookup yields CDR1 SGHRS and CDR2 YFSETQ. V lost 1 base to trimming and J lost 3 bases; unmatched junction nucleotides: 1. This CDR3 comprises 14 residues. These sequences were also reported in another study, on T cells expressing NK-cell markers.

The J gene is TRBJ2-7, the V gene TRBV5-1, with 10 nucleotides matching TRBD2. This sequence originates from a woman aged 18-29 years in good health. Sequenced sample: PBMCs. The CDR3 DNA reads as TGCGCCAGCAGCTTGACTAGCGGGAACTACGAGCAGTACTTC. As protein: CASSLTSGNYEQYF.